This T cell receptor beta chain is drawn from a study of T cells after yellow fever vaccination. Study details: Preparation used SMART-Seq v4 Ultra Low Input for the low-cell-number fractions. Broader study findings: Post-booster repertoires contained most primary-vaccination clones again (about 95% CD4, 85% to 90% CD8). The bulk population could contribute abundant contaminating clonotypes to FACS-sorted repertoires. A secondary response was less intense yet reached its peak sooner, at day 5 versus 15.

The V gene's germline CDR1 is MDHEN and CDR2 SYDVKM. The CDR3 sequence is 12 residues long. The V and J ends lost 6 bases and 6 bases respectively, with 8 bases between them. Only a few counts were recorded for this clonotype. Its antigen is as yet unknown. Via MiXCR, TCRdb re-called the 5' RACE reads, giving one row per CDR3 protein. The profile shows 250,000 to 300,000 distinct CDR3 sequences, around 5.3% of them singletons. The specimen comprised CD4+ T cells sorted from PBMCs, sampled on the day of the yellow fever booster vaccination. This clonotype was obtained from a man between 18 and 29 years old who received the YFV17D yellow fever vaccine. This sequence joins TRBV28 and TRBJ2-2, with a tentative D call TRBD2 (6 bases). CDR3 sequence (DNA): TGTGCCAGCAGAAGGAGGGCCGGGGAGCTGTTTTTT. It is translated as CASRRRAGELFF.